Described below is a single TCR beta chain sequence and its context. What it recognizes is unknown. The sample is drawn from a study of cytomegalovirus exposure and HLA in healthy donors. Whole-study context: Assignment to the Caucasian-associated ancestry cluster applied to around 82% of the approximately 420 genotyped donors.

Both 60 Vbeta primers and 13 Jbeta primers went into the PCR. Sequencing used immunoSEQ multiplex PCR; TCRdb keeps in-frame clones, though not all of them. The data contain about 140,000 clones, roughly 80% of them singletons. Study outcomes and limitations: Most TCR sequences proved rare, with some public TCRs found in many donors. The study labeled 150 or so TCR beta chains cytomegalovirus-associated.

The sample was PBMCs. The receptor's source is a man aged 40-55 years in good health and CMV-seropositive.

DNA of the CDR3: TGTGCCAGCAGCGCTAGCGGGAGCCCTGACAATGAGCAGTTCTTC. Amino acids: CASSASGSPDNEQFF. V and J are TRBV6-6 and TRBJ2-1; 10 positions match TRBD2. Germline V gives CDR1 MNHNY, CDR2 SVGAGI (reference sequence). J was trimmed by 5 bases and V by 6 bases; bases with no gene match: 7. The CDR3 runs 15 residues.